Following are 8 T cell receptor beta chains from one sample sequenced in a study of blood T cells in healthy people across ages. A second 7 to 11 cycle PCR used barcoded and J-beta primers. TCRdb ran MiXCR on the 5' RACE reads and lists one entry per CDR3 protein. The sample includes 1.5 million to 2 million distinct CDR3 sequences, 34% seen only once; the top ten take around 11%. Input material: blood. Receptors were obtained from a woman aged 25 to 39 in good health.

Note on this clonotype: A much more abundant neighbour one base away suggests this may be a read error. The chain combines TRBV5-1 with TRBJ2-1, with a possible D match to TRBD2 (6 bases). V dropped 4 bases and J dropped 4 bases, with 12 bases sitting between them. CDR1 is SGHRS and CDR2 is YFSETQ in the germline V gene. The CDR3 sequence is 14 residues long. As DNA, the CDR3 is TGCGCCAGCAGCCGGGAGACAGCTTACAATGAGCAGTTCTTC. It translates to CASSRETAYNEQFF.

This clonotype was recorded a few times. This chain uses TRBV7-2 with TRBJ1-2, with a weak D call TRBD1 (5 bases). This CDR3 comprises 13 residues. Germline CDR1 SGHTA, CDR2 FQGNSA. V shed 8 bases and J shed 3 bases, with 13 bases lying between them. The CDR3 nucleotides are TGTGCCAGCTCCTGGGGCAGCGACTATGGCTACACCTTC. It codes for CASSWGSDYGYTF.

The genes are TRBV4-1 and TRBJ2-1; 7 nucleotides agree with TRBD2. CDR3 size: 19 residues. In germline, CDR1 is MGHRA, CDR2 YSYEKL. Trimming at V came to 0 bases and at J to 0 bases, leaving 11 bases not matched to a gene. CDR3 residues: CASSQDLGYGGSSYNEQFF. In nucleotides, the CDR3 is TGCGCCAGCAGCCAAGATCTTGGGTACGGGGGGAGCTCCTACAATGAGCAGTTCTTC.

The chain carries TRBV2 and TRBJ2-1; TRBD2 matches 10 bases. The CDR3 totals 17 residues. Germline V gives CDR1 SNHLY, CDR2 FYNNEI. After removal of 4 bases from V and 8 bases from J, the junction contained 14 bases not matched to a gene. As DNA, the CDR3 is TGTGCCAGCAGTGGGGCCAGGGGAGCGGGAGGGCTTGATGAGCAGTTCTTC. This encodes CASSGARGAGGLDEQFF.

This clonotype came up many times. The chain joins TRBV4-1 to TRBJ2-7; 9 bases are shared with TRBD1. The V gene end was trimmed by 2 bases and the J gene end by 3 bases; junction bases not matched to a gene: 2. Germline-derived CDR1 and CDR2 are MGHRA and YSYEKL. This CDR3 region has 14 residues. CDR3 residues: CASSQRDRVYEQYF. The CDR3 region has the DNA TGCGCCAGCAGCCAAAGGGACAGGGTCTACGAGCAGTACTTC.

About this clonotype: One end of the junction does not line up with germline, which may come from a read error. CDR3 nucleotides: TGTGCCGGCAGCCAAGACCGTTTAGCGGGTGAGCAGTTCTTC. Its protein is CAGSQDRLAGEQFF. The chain joins TRBV3-1 to TRBJ2-1; 7 nucleotides agree with TRBD2. CDR1 LGHDT and CDR2 YNNKEL come from the germline V gene (reference sequence). This CDR3 region has 14 residues.

The genes are TRBV20-1 and TRBJ2-2; 9 bases align to TRBD1. CDR1 DFQATT and CDR2 SNEGSKA come from the germline V gene (reference sequence). The length of the CDR3 is 15 residues. V trimming: 6 bases; J trimming: 5 bases; junction bases outside the gene matches: 10. The CDR3 DNA reads TGCAGTGCAGCCCTGAACAGGGGGCAAACCGGGGAGCTGTTTTTT. It encodes CSAALNRGQTGELFF.

The chain couples TRBV6-1 to TRBJ1-1; D is unresolved. This CDR3 is 12 amino acids long. Trimming removed 6 bases at V and 1 base at J, with 6 bases between. The germline CDR1 and CDR2 sequences are MNHNS and SASEGT. The DNA for the CDR3 is TGTGCCAGCAGGGTTTGGAACACTGAAGCTTTCTTT. Translating gives CASRVWNTEAFF.